This is a list of T cell receptor beta chains from one sample in a study of cytomegalovirus exposure and HLA in healthy donors. Repertoires were generated with immunoSEQ multiplex PCR, while TCRdb's copy carries only in-frame clones and drops some. The table lists more than 90,000 clones, roughly 80% of them singletons. The specimen sequenced was PBMCs. The origin of the receptors is a man aged 30 to 39 in good health and CMV-seropositive. CDR3s include the opening cysteine and the closing phenylalanine or tryptophan. Fields, in order: V gene, J gene, clone size, D gene, CDR3 protein, CDR3 DNA. D genes are given only for firm matches. Size tells how often a clone was seen (once, few, many) or the class of an expanded clone, and some rows leave it out.

v_gene: TRBV5-1; j_gene: TRBJ2-1; abundance: -; d_gene: -; CDR3aa: CASSLEGGMAYNEQFF; CDR3nt: TGCGCCAGCAGCTTGGAGGGGGGGATGGCCTACAATGAGCAGTTCTTC
v_gene: TRBV6-1; j_gene: TRBJ2-1; abundance: -; d_gene: TRBD2; CDR3aa: CASSDWTSGTVEQFF; CDR3nt: TGTGCCAGCAGTGACTGGACTAGCGGGACGGTTGAGCAGTTCTTC
v_gene: TRBV25-1; j_gene: TRBJ2-2; abundance: few; d_gene: TRBD1; CDR3aa: CASSEGQVNTGELFF; CDR3nt: TGTGCCAGCAGTGAGGGACAGGTGAACACCGGGGAGCTGTTTTTT
v_gene: TRBV11-3; j_gene: TRBJ2-2; abundance: -; d_gene: TRBD2; CDR3aa: CASSSTSGIGTGELFF; CDR3nt: TGTGCCAGCAGCTCGACTAGCGGGATTGGCACCGGGGAGCTGTTTTTT
v_gene: TRBV4-2; j_gene: TRBJ2-2; abundance: -; d_gene: -; CDR3aa: CASSRYSGTGELFF; CDR3nt: TGTGCCAGCAGCCGATACTCAGGCACCGGGGAGCTGTTTTTT
v_gene: TRBV28; j_gene: TRBJ2-7; abundance: -; d_gene: TRBD1; CDR3aa: CASWGLGTELYEQYF; CDR3nt: TGTGCCAGCTGGGGGTTGGGGACAGAGCTCTACGAGCAGTACTTC
v_gene: TRBV19; j_gene: TRBJ2-5; abundance: -; d_gene: -; CDR3aa: CASRAEETQYF; CDR3nt: TGTGCCAGTAGGGCGGAAGAGACCCAGTACTTC
v_gene: TRBV10-3; j_gene: TRBJ1-2; abundance: -; d_gene: TRBD1; CDR3aa: CASGQGTSYGYTF; CDR3nt: TGTGCCTCGGGACAGGGGACGTCTTATGGCTACACCTTC
v_gene: TRBV5-1; j_gene: TRBJ2-3; abundance: once; d_gene: -; CDR3aa: CASSLWGPGDTQYF; CDR3nt: TGCGCCAGCAGCTTGTGGGGGCCGGGAGATACGCAGTATTTT
v_gene: TRBV4-1; j_gene: TRBJ2-2; abundance: -; d_gene: TRBD1; CDR3aa: CASSQGGPGTGVTGELFF; CDR3nt: TGCGCCAGCAGCCAAGGAGGACCCGGGACAGGGGTCACCGGGGAGCTGTTTTTT
v_gene: TRBV4-1; j_gene: TRBJ2-7; abundance: -; d_gene: -; CDR3aa: CASSQGQLDYEQYF; CDR3nt: TGCGCCAGCAGCCAAGGCCAGCTAGACTACGAGCAGTACTTC
v_gene: TRBV19; j_gene: TRBJ1-5; abundance: -; d_gene: -; CDR3aa: CASTVEPNQPQHF; CDR3nt: TGTGCCAGTACTGTGGAGCCAAATCAGCCCCAGCATTTT
v_gene: TRBV28; j_gene: TRBJ1-2; abundance: -; d_gene: TRBD1; CDR3aa: CASSFIGSGQGETSGYGYTF; CDR3nt: TGTGCCAGCAGTTTTATAGGATCTGGACAGGGGGAGACGAGCGGCTATGGCTACACCTTC
v_gene: TRBV5-1; j_gene: TRBJ1-3; abundance: once; d_gene: TRBD1; CDR3aa: CASSSTGTGLGNTIYF; CDR3nt: TGCGCCAGCAGCTCCACCGGGACAGGGCTTGGAAACACCATATATTTT
v_gene: TRBV5-8; j_gene: TRBJ1-2; abundance: -; d_gene: -; CDR3aa: CASSLGSGFGYTF; CDR3nt: TGTGCCAGCAGCTTGGGATCAGGTTTCGGCTACACCTTC
v_gene: TRBV6-6; j_gene: TRBJ2-1; abundance: once; d_gene: TRBD2; CDR3aa: CASGTSGGTGEQFF; CDR3nt: TGTGCCAGCGGGACTAGCGGGGGGACGGGTGAGCAGTTCTTC
v_gene: TRBV7-2; j_gene: TRBJ2-2; abundance: -; d_gene: -; CDR3aa: CASSLARVNTGELFF; CDR3nt: TGTGCCAGCAGCTTAGCCAGGGTAAACACCGGGGAGCTGTTTTTT
v_gene: TRBV11-3; j_gene: TRBJ2-1; abundance: -; d_gene: TRBD2; CDR3aa: CASSPGTSGRELFF; CDR3nt: TGTGCCAGCAGCCCCGGGACTAGCGGGAGGGAATTGTTCTTC
v_gene: TRBV2; j_gene: TRBJ1-5; abundance: -; d_gene: TRBD1; CDR3aa: CASRAQGAQPQHF; CDR3nt: TGTGCCAGCAGAGCACAGGGGGCTCAGCCCCAGCATTTT
v_gene: TRBV5-8; j_gene: TRBJ2-2; abundance: -; d_gene: TRBD2; CDR3aa: CASSPGTSGREAGELFF; CDR3nt: TGTGCCAGCAGCCCCGGGACTAGCGGCCGGGAGGCCGGGGAGCTGTTTTTT
v_gene: TRBV5-1; j_gene: TRBJ2-2; abundance: -; d_gene: TRBD2; CDR3aa: CASSLDGRLTGELFF; CDR3nt: TGCGCCAGCAGCTTGGACGGGAGGCTCACCGGGGAGCTGTTTTTT
v_gene: TRBV19; j_gene: TRBJ2-5; abundance: -; d_gene: TRBD1; CDR3aa: CASSMGTGGRETQYF; CDR3nt: TGTGCCAGTAGTATGGGTACAGGGGGCAGGGAGACCCAGTACTTC
v_gene: TRBV6-5; j_gene: TRBJ2-3; abundance: -; d_gene: TRBD2; CDR3aa: CASSASGVADTQYF; CDR3nt: TGTGCCAGCAGTGCGAGCGGGGTGGCAGATACGCAGTATTTT
v_gene: TRBV18; j_gene: TRBJ2-7; abundance: -; d_gene: -; CDR3aa: CASSPLESSYEQYF; CDR3nt: TGTGCCAGCTCACCCTTAGAGAGCTCCTACGAGCAGTACTTC
v_gene: TRBV4-1; j_gene: TRBJ2-1; abundance: -; d_gene: TRBD2; CDR3aa: CASSQGTSGYSYNEQFF; CDR3nt: TGCGCCAGCAGCCAAGGGACTAGCGGGTACTCCTACAATGAGCAGTTCTTC
v_gene: TRBV5-1; j_gene: TRBJ2-3; abundance: -; d_gene: TRBD2; CDR3aa: CASSLTSGRTDTQYF; CDR3nt: TGCGCCAGCAGCTTGACTAGCGGGAGAACAGATACGCAGTATTTT
v_gene: TRBV2; j_gene: TRBJ1-3; abundance: few; d_gene: -; CDR3aa: CASKPTSSGNTIYF; CDR3nt: TGTGCCAGTAAACCCACGAGCTCTGGAAACACCATATATTTT
v_gene: TRBV10-3; j_gene: TRBJ2-5; abundance: -; d_gene: TRBD2; CDR3aa: CAISESVGGQETQYF; CDR3nt: TGTGCCATCAGTGAGTCGGTGGGGGGGCAAGAGACCCAGTACTTC
v_gene: TRBV6-6; j_gene: TRBJ1-5; abundance: once; d_gene: TRBD1; CDR3aa: CASWNRGWGQPQHF; CDR3nt: TGTGCCAGCTGGAACAGGGGTTGGGGACAGCCCCAGCATTTT
v_gene: TRBV21-1; j_gene: TRBJ2-5; abundance: -; d_gene: -; CDR3aa: CASSKVTGTGSQETQYF; CDR3nt: TGTGCCAGCAGCAAAGTCACCGGGACAGGGAGCCAAGAGACCCAGTACTTC
v_gene: TRBV27; j_gene: TRBJ1-2; abundance: once; d_gene: -; CDR3aa: CASRPQGSNYGYTF; CDR3nt: TGTGCCAGCAGGCCACAGGGATCTAACTATGGCTACACCTTC
v_gene: TRBV6-1; j_gene: TRBJ1-5; abundance: -; d_gene: -; CDR3aa: CASSEQGFGQPQHF; CDR3nt: TGTGCCAGCAGTGAACAGGGATTCGGTCAGCCCCAGCATTTT
v_gene: TRBV6-5; j_gene: TRBJ1-4; abundance: once; d_gene: -; CDR3aa: CASSYFARGGEKLFF; CDR3nt: TGTGCCAGCAGTTATTTTGCCCGGGGAGGTGAAAAACTGTTTTTT
v_gene: TRBV6-5; j_gene: TRBJ2-3; abundance: -; d_gene: TRBD1; CDR3aa: CASIDRGSSTDTQYF; CDR3nt: TGTGCCAGCATCGACAGGGGATCTAGCACAGATACGCAGTATTTT
v_gene: TRBV9; j_gene: TRBJ1-3; abundance: -; d_gene: -; CDR3aa: CASSVDGTGNTIYF; CDR3nt: TGTGCCAGCAGCGTAGATGGGACAGGAAACACCATATATTTT
v_gene: TRBV2; j_gene: TRBJ2-3; abundance: -; d_gene: TRBD2; CDR3aa: CASSGWGGVTDTQYF; CDR3nt: TGTGCCAGCAGTGGGTGGGGGGGTGTCACAGATACGCAGTATTTT
v_gene: TRBV6-6; j_gene: TRBJ1-5; abundance: -; d_gene: -; CDR3aa: CASSYRGGGSDQPQHF; CDR3nt: TGTGCCAGCAGTTACCGGGGCGGGGGGTCAGATCAGCCCCAGCATTTT
v_gene: TRBV7-2; j_gene: TRBJ2-7; abundance: -; d_gene: TRBD2; CDR3aa: CASSPPLAGVVYEQYF; CDR3nt: TGTGCCAGCAGCCCCCCACTAGCGGGGGTGGTTTACGAGCAGTACTTC
v_gene: TRBV6-5; j_gene: TRBJ1-2; abundance: -; d_gene: TRBD1; CDR3aa: CASRNDRENYGYTF; CDR3nt: TGTGCCAGCAGAAACGACAGGGAGAACTATGGCTACACCTTC
v_gene: TRBV2; j_gene: TRBJ1-4; abundance: few; d_gene: -; CDR3aa: CASKRSTNEKLFF; CDR3nt: TGTGCCAGCAAGAGGTCGACTAATGAAAAACTGTTTTTT
v_gene: TRBV5-6; j_gene: TRBJ2-7; abundance: few; d_gene: -; CDR3aa: CASSLGGVAWREEYF; CDR3nt: TGTGCCAGCAGCTTGGGGGGGGTGGCCTGGCGCGAGGAGTACTTC
v_gene: TRBV6-5; j_gene: TRBJ2-1; abundance: -; d_gene: -; CDR3aa: CASSSTGISYNEQFF; CDR3nt: TGTGCCAGCAGTAGTACAGGGATCTCCTACAATGAGCAGTTCTTC
v_gene: TRBV6-6; j_gene: TRBJ1-2; abundance: -; d_gene: -; CDR3aa: CASRQGARSYGYTF; CDR3nt: TGTGCCAGCAGGCAGGGCGCCCGAAGCTATGGCTACACCTTC
v_gene: TRBV4-2; j_gene: TRBJ2-7; abundance: -; d_gene: TRBD1; CDR3aa: CASSQAIGQGYEQYF; CDR3nt: TGTGCCAGCAGCCAGGCGATTGGACAGGGCTACGAGCAGTACTTC
v_gene: TRBV9; j_gene: TRBJ2-1; abundance: -; d_gene: -; CDR3aa: CASSVGGEQFF; CDR3nt: TGTGCCAGCAGCGTAGGCGGTGAGCAGTTCTTC
v_gene: TRBV5-4; j_gene: TRBJ1-2; abundance: -; d_gene: TRBD1; CDR3aa: CASSDGRQGASGYTF; CDR3nt: TGTGCCAGCAGCGACGGGAGGCAGGGGGCTAGTGGCTACACCTTC
v_gene: TRBV30; j_gene: TRBJ2-7; abundance: -; d_gene: -; CDR3aa: CAWNRGEGEQYF; CDR3nt: TGTGCCTGGAATAGGGGGGAGGGCGAGCAGTACTTC
v_gene: TRBV2; j_gene: TRBJ1-1; abundance: -; d_gene: -; CDR3aa: CASRGGGTEAFF; CDR3nt: TGTGCCAGCAGAGGGGGGGGCACTGAAGCTTTCTTT
v_gene: TRBV9; j_gene: TRBJ1-4; abundance: -; d_gene: TRBD1; CDR3aa: CASSGDRNEKLFF; CDR3nt: TGTGCCAGCTCCGGGGACAGGAATGAAAAACTGTTTTTT
v_gene: TRBV9; j_gene: TRBJ1-2; abundance: -; d_gene: -; CDR3aa: CASSVEDSYGYTF; CDR3nt: TGTGCCAGCAGCGTAGAGGACTCCTATGGCTACACCTTC